This is a list of T cell receptor beta chains from one sample in a study of blood T cell repertoires in COVID-19. Clones were read by immunoSEQ multiplex PCR, and TCRdb kept only the in-frame ones, dropping some. The sample holds some 260,000 clones, around 88% seen once. Input material: PBMCs or T cells enriched from blood (not recorded which). These receptors were taken from a middle-aged man who had recovered from COVID-19. Both conserved end residues are part of each CDR3. D genes are given only for firm matches. Size tells how often a clone was seen (once, few, many) or the class of an expanded clone, and some rows leave it out.

j_call d_call v_call clone_size cdr3_length cdr3_nt cdr3_aa
TRBJ2-1 - TRBV7-3 - 16 TGTGCCAGCAGCTTGGGCCACAGGGTTGGGTTCAATGAGCAGTTCTTC CASSLGHRVGFNEQFF
TRBJ2-7 - TRBV6-5 - 12 TGTGCCAGCAGTCACAGCTCCTACGAGCAGTACTTC CASSHSSYEQYF
TRBJ2-3 TRBD1 TRBV5-4 - 13 TGTGCCAGCAGCAACGACAGGGCAGATACGCAGTATTTT CASSNDRADTQYF
TRBJ2-7 TRBD2 TRBV15 - 15 TGTGCCACCAGCAGAGCCTCGGGAGGTGTTAGAGAGCAGTACTTC CATSRASGGVREQYF
TRBJ1-6 - TRBV5-4 - 13 TGTGCCAGCAGCGCCCAGTATAATTCACCCCTCCACTTT CASSAQYNSPLHF
TRBJ1-3 - TRBV6-1 - 18 TGTGCCAGCAGTGAAGCACCGAATCGGGGGGGTGGTGGAAACACCATATATTTT CASSEAPNRGGGGNTIYF
TRBJ1-1 - TRBV20-1 - 11 TGCAGTGCTAGGCTGGTTAGTGAAGCTTTCTTT CSARLVSEAFF
TRBJ2-7 TRBD1 TRBV5-1 - 16 TGCGCCAGCAGCTTGGAGGGCGGGACAGGTACCAGGGAGCAGTACTTC CASSLEGGTGTREQYF
TRBJ2-7 - TRBV7-2 - 15 TGTGCCAGCAGCTTCAGGGGAATGCCCACCTACGAGCAGTACTTC CASSFRGMPTYEQYF
TRBJ2-2 TRBD2 TRBV9 - 16 TGTGCCAGCAGCGCCCGCCTAGCGGAGACGACCGGGGAGCTGTTTTTT CASSARLAETTGELFF
TRBJ2-3 - TRBV28 - 15 TGTGCCAGCATTTTAGGACTCGAAGTTCAGGATACGCAGTATTTT CASILGLEVQDTQYF
TRBJ1-5 - TRBV6-5 once 14 TGTGCCAGCAGCCCAACGGGTAGCAATCAGCCCCAGCATTTT CASSPTGSNQPQHF
TRBJ2-5 TRBD2 TRBV7-6 - 17 TGTGCCAGCAGCTTAAGGGTAGCGGGAGTGGGGCAAGAGACCCAGTACTTC CASSLRVAGVGQETQYF
TRBJ2-1 - TRBV9 - 11 TGTGCCAGCCGAACCGGCAATGAGCAGTTCTTC CASRTGNEQFF
TRBJ2-7 - TRBV2 - 14 TGTGCCAGCAGGAAGACTTTCCGAACCTACGAGCAGTACTTC CASRKTFRTYEQYF
TRBJ1-2 TRBD1 TRBV11-2 - 14 TGTGCCAGCAGCCTGAACAGGGGGAACTATGGCTACACCTTC CASSLNRGNYGYTF
TRBJ2-7 TRBD1 TRBV5-1 - 13 TGCGCCAGCAGCGGGGGCACAGGGGTCGAGCAGTACTTC CASSGGTGVEQYF
TRBJ2-3 TRBD2 TRBV5-1 - 16 TGCGCCAGCAGCTTGGGACTAGCGGGAGGAGCGGATACGCAGTATTTT CASSLGLAGGADTQYF
TRBJ2-7 TRBD1 TRBV27 - 16 TGTGCCAGCAGTTTATGGGTTACCGACAGGGACTACGAGCAGTACTTC CASSLWVTDRDYEQYF
TRBJ2-1 - TRBV28 - 12 TGTGCCAGCAGTCCCCTGAGGTATGAGCAGTTCTTC CASSPLRYEQFF
TRBJ1-1 - TRBV19 once 15 TGTGCCAGTAGTACCCTCAGGGTTTCGGACACTGAAGCTTTCTTT CASSTLRVSDTEAFF
TRBJ1-1 - TRBV6-5 - 16 TGTGCCAGCAGTTACTCGAATACAGGGATTAACACTGAAGCTTTCTTT CASSYSNTGINTEAFF
TRBJ2-5 - TRBV5-6 - 14 TGTGCCAGCAGCTACTTAGAGGGCCGGGGGACCCAGTACTTC CASSYLEGRGTQYF
TRBJ1-1 TRBD1 TRBV28 - 12 TGTGCCAGCAGTACAGGGGCCACTGAAGCTTTCTTT CASSTGATEAFF
TRBJ1-5 TRBD1 TRBV6-2/TRBV6-3 - 17 TGTGCCAGCAGTTACACGACACACCAGGGGGCCAATCAGCCCCAGCATTTT CASSYTTHQGANQPQHF
TRBJ1-4 - TRBV19 - 14 TGTGCCAGTAGTGCCGACAGGAATAATGAAAAACTGTTTTTT CASSADRNNEKLFF
TRBJ1-4 TRBD1 TRBV19 - 15 TGTGCCAGTAGCCTCCTCACAGGGGCGGGCGAAAAACTGTTTTTT CASSLLTGAGEKLFF
TRBJ2-3 TRBD1 TRBV11-3 once 13 TGTGCCAGCAGGGACAGGGGTCCAGATACGCAGTATTTT CASRDRGPDTQYF
TRBJ2-7 TRBD2 TRBV7-3 once 14 TGTGCCAGCAGCTTATCTAGCGGGAGTCACGAGCAGTACTTC CASSLSSGSHEQYF
TRBJ2-5 - TRBV7-7 - 15 TGTGCCAGCAGCCCACGCCTCTACCGCCAAGAGACCCAGTACTTC CASSPRLYRQETQYF
TRBJ1-3 - TRBV24-1 - 19 TGTGCCACCAGTGATTTGTGGGGGGGCAGGAGCCCCTCTGGAAACACCATATATTTT CATSDLWGGRSPSGNTIYF
TRBJ1-2 - TRBV12-3/TRBV12-4 - 13 TGTGCCAGCAGTTTTGAGATAAACTATGGCTACACCTTC CASSFEINYGYTF
TRBJ1-1 - TRBV29-1 - 14 TGCAGCGTTGAGCCACAGGGTAGGTACACTGAAGCTTTCTTT CSVEPQGRYTEAFF
TRBJ1-5 TRBD1 TRBV28 - 15 TGTGCCAGCAGTACCTGGGACAGGGGAAATCAGCCCCAGCATTTT CASSTWDRGNQPQHF
TRBJ1-3 TRBD1 TRBV6-5 - 12 TGTGCCAGCACCCCAGGGGGGAACACCATATATTTT CASTPGGNTIYF
TRBJ1-1 - TRBV29-1 - 12 TGCAGCGGCGGCGTGGGGGCCACTGAAGCTTTCTTT CSGGVGATEAFF
TRBJ1-6 TRBD1 TRBV5-6 - 14 TGTGCCAGCAGCTTACAGGGGGGGAATTCACCCCTCCACTTT CASSLQGGNSPLHF
TRBJ2-3 TRBD2 TRBV6-5 once 15 TGTGCCAGCAGGAGGACTAGCGGGGGTGCAGATACGCAGTATTTT CASRRTSGGADTQYF
TRBJ1-1 TRBD1 TRBV4-1 - 15 TGCGCCAGCAGCCAACTGACAGGGGGGGGCACTGAAGCTTTCTTT CASSQLTGGGTEAFF
TRBJ2-1 - TRBV15 - 15 TGTGCCACCAGCACTGACTGGAGCTCCTACAATGAGCAGTTCTTC CATSTDWSSYNEQFF
TRBJ2-7 - TRBV27 - 14 TGTGCCAGCAGTTTATCGGCCAATCACTACGAGCAGTACTTC CASSLSANHYEQYF
TRBJ2-3 TRBD2 TRBV6-5 once 14 TGTGCCAGCAGACTAGCGGGGGGACGGCATACGCAGTATTTT CASRLAGGRHTQYF
TRBJ2-7 - TRBV18 - 15 TGTGCCAGCTCATCAGACCGACTAGTATACTACGAGCAGTACTTC CASSSDRLVYYEQYF